Below, 17 T cell receptor beta chains from the same sample are listed, as sequenced in a study of blood T cell repertoires in COVID-19. Using immunoSEQ multiplex PCR, the repertoire was profiled, and TCRdb retains in-frame clones only, with some absent. The data show about 230,000 clones, with approximately 90% seen just once and 2% to 3% held by the top ten. The sample consisted of peripheral blood. The receptors derive from a man aged 25-45 years with COVID-19, enrolled during active disease.

This chain uses TRBV6-7 with TRBJ1-2, with D possibly being TRBD1 (6 bases). TRBV6-7 is recorded as an ORF, its role being uncertain. The V end was cut by 2 bases, the J end by 4 bases, with 14 bases between. CDR3 length: 15 amino acids. DNA for the CDR3: TGTGCCAGCAGTTACCCGGACAGCCACCCCTATGGCTACACCTTC. As protein: CASSYPDSHPYGYTF.

The table lists this clone with a count of one. V usage is TRBV9 and J usage is TRBJ1-3; 8 bases agree with TRBD1. The germline gives CDR1 SGDLS, CDR2 YYNGEE. V dropped 4 bases and J dropped 2; count of bases not matched to a gene: 2. The CDR3 consists of 14 residues. CDR3 loop: CASSLQGAGNTIYF. CDR3 in DNA: TGTGCCAGCAGCTTACAGGGGGCTGGAAACACCATATATTTT.

The J gene is TRBJ1-6, the V gene TRBV29-1; D possibly corresponds to TRBD1 (5 bases). The CDR3 contains 13 residues. The V end was cut by 6 bases, the J end by 8 bases, with 14 bases between. Germline V CDR1 and CDR2: SQVTM, ANQGSEA. The CDR3 DNA is TGCAGCGTCATGGTGGGGCTTGATTCACCCCTCCACTTT. Encoded protein: CSVMVGLDSPLHF.

V and J are TRBV11-2 and TRBJ2-2; 8 nucleotides agree with TRBD1. The CDR3 runs 17 residues. Trimming cost V 2 bases and J 0 bases; bases outside gene matches: 5. Germline CDR1 and CDR2: SGHAT and FQNNGV. CDR3 amino acids: CASSLRGRGPNTGELFF. The CDR3 region has the DNA TGTGCCAGCAGCTTAAGGGGCAGGGGGCCGAACACCGGGGAGCTGTTTTTT.

The chain combines TRBV19 with TRBJ2-6; D remains ambiguous. V lost 7 bases to trimming and J lost 0 bases, with 7 bases between them. Germline V gene data show CDR1 as LNHDA and CDR2 as SQIVND (reference sequence). The CDR3 totals 14 residues. The CDR3 bases are TGTGCCAGTACCTACTACTCTGGGGCCAACGTCCTGACTTTC. Translation gives CASTYYSGANVLTF.

This clone was observed a single time. The rearrangement links TRBV9 to TRBJ2-7; 8 bases fit TRBD1. The J segment lost 3 bases and the V segment lost 3 bases, leaving 8 bases of the junction unmatched. Looked up from germline, CDR1 is SGDLS and CDR2 is YYNGEE. The CDR3 runs to 15 residues. CDR3 DNA sequence: TGTGCCAGCAGCGCCGGACAGGGTGGAGACTACGAGCAGTACTTC. Amino acid sequence: CASSAGQGGDYEQYF.

This clone has more than one count but fewer than ten. This sequence joins TRBV10-3 and TRBJ2-1; TRBD2 agrees at 8 bases. V lost 10 bases, J lost 0 bases, and 14 bases stayed unmatched. This CDR3 comprises 17 residues. Germline-derived CDR1 and CDR2 are ENHRY and SYGVKD. The CDR3 sequence is CATSVAREVGSYNEQFF. The CDR3, as DNA: TGTGCCACTTCGGTAGCGCGGGAGGTGGGCTCCTACAATGAGCAGTTCTTC.

CDR3 nucleotides: TGTGCCAGCAGCTTACCCGGGACAGGGGGCCCTTATGGCTACACCTTC. Translating gives CASSLPGTGGPYGYTF. The chain couples TRBV11-2 to TRBJ1-2; 12 bases agree with TRBD1. This CDR3 is built from 16 residues. The ends lost 2 bases at V and 5 bases at J; junction bases unmatched: 6. Germline-derived CDR1 and CDR2 are SGHAT and FQNNGV.

The chain has TRBV7-6 and TRBJ1-5; D is ambiguous. V lost 0 bases and J 7 bases, leaving 7 bases between the germline ends. CDR1 is SGHVS and CDR2 is FNYEAQ in the germline V gene. The CDR3 sequence is 13 residues long. The CDR3 reads CASSLATGQPQHF. The DNA for the CDR3 is TGTGCCAGCAGCTTAGCAACCGGGCAGCCCCAGCATTTT.

The chain uses TRBV4-1 and TRBJ1-2; 10 bases line up with TRBD1. V lost 4 bases and J lost 6; bases outside the gene matches: 11. This CDR3 region has 16 residues. CDR1 is MGHRA and CDR2 is YSYEKL in the germline V gene. CDR3 bases: TGCGCCAGCAGCCGGTCGACAGGGGGCGATGGGGATGGCTACACCTTC. Translation gives CASSRSTGGDGDGYTF.

The chain combines TRBV28 with TRBJ2-1, with TRBD1 matching 7 bases. The V and J ends lost 4 bases and 2 bases, in that order; junction bases with no gene match: 2. CDR1 and CDR2 (germline): MDHEN, SYDVKM. The CDR3 totals 14 residues. This CDR3 reads CASSSGQTYNEQFF. CDR3 sequence (DNA): TGTGCCAGCAGTTCGGGACAGACCTACAATGAGCAGTTCTTC.

In its sample, this clone was seen once. CDR3 amino acids: CASRNRGLDNQPQHF. CDR3 nucleotide sequence: TGTGCCAGTAGAAACAGGGGGCTGGACAATCAGCCCCAGCATTTT. The genes are TRBV19 and TRBJ1-5, with 9 nucleotides matching TRBD1. V lost 6 bases and J lost 3; bases outside the gene matches: 6. The V gene's germline CDR1 is LNHDA and CDR2 SQIVND (reference sequence). This CDR3 contains 15 residues.

V gene TRBV7-3 combines with J gene TRBJ2-7; 8 bases are shared with TRBD1. V was pared by 0 bases and J by 3 bases, with 4 bases of the junction left unmatched. The CDR3 is 15 residues long. The germline V gene encodes CDR1 SGHTA and CDR2 FQGTGA. This CDR3 is CASSLTSGQGYEQYF. CDR3 DNA: TGTGCCAGCAGCTTAACGTCAGGACAGGGCTACGAGCAGTACTTC.

This rearrangement joins TRBV19 to TRBJ1-4, with TRBD1 matching 7 bases. From germline, CDR1 is LNHDA and CDR2 SQIVND (reference sequence). V gave up 5 bases and J gave up 5 bases; unmatched junction bases: 11. CDR3 length equals 16 residues. The CDR3 loop is CASSLNRQGPNEKLFF. Here the CDR3 DNA reads TGTGCCAGTAGTCTCAACCGACAGGGCCCCAATGAAAAACTGTTTTTT.

The V call is TRBV7-8, the J call TRBJ1-2; TRBD1 aligns across 9 bases. The CDR3 length is 16 residues. The trim removed 2 bases at V and 6 bases at J, leaving 10 bases unmatched. The germline V gene encodes CDR1 SGHVS and CDR2 FQNEAQ. CDR3 protein: CASSLYWGGQGDGYTF. The CDR3 DNA reads as TGTGCCAGCAGCTTATATTGGGGGGGACAGGGTGATGGCTACACCTTC.

The V call is TRBV28, the J call TRBJ1-5; possible D gene TRBD1, 5 bases. Trimming removed 4 bases at V and 0 bases at J, with 13 bases between. This CDR3 contains 16 residues. Germline values: CDR1 MDHEN, CDR2 SYDVKM. The CDR3 reads CASSSRGGDSNQPQHF. CDR3 nucleotide sequence: TGTGCCAGCAGTTCCCGCGGGGGGGATAGCAATCAGCCCCAGCATTTT.

The chain links TRBV5-4 to TRBJ1-2; D not certain. This CDR3 contains 11 residues. Trimming took off 4 bases at V and 7 bases at J, with 8 bases between the two ends. Germline CDR1 and CDR2: SGHNT and YYREEE (reference sequence). In nucleotides, the CDR3 is TGTGCCAGCAGCCGGGGAGGTGGCTACACCTTC. Translation gives CASSRGGGYTF.